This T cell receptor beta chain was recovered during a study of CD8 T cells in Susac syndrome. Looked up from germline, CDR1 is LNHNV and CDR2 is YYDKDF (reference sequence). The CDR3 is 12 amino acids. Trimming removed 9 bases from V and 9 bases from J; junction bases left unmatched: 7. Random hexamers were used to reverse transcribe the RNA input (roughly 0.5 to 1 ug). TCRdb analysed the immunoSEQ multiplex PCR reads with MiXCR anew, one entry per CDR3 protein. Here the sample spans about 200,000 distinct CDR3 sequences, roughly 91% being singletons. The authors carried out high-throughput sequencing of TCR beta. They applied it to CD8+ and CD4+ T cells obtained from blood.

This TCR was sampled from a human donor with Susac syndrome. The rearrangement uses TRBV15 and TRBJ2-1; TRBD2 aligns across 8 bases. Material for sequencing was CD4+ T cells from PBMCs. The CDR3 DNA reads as TGTGCCACACGGCGGGAGGATGGTGAGCAGTTCTTC. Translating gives CATRREDGEQFF.